These 6 T cell receptor beta chains were sequenced from one sample in a study of T cell responses to AZD1222 COVID-19 vaccine. The repertoire was sequenced with immunoSEQ multiplex PCR; TCRdb's copy has only in-frame clones and lacks some. The sample has over 110,000 clones; around 90% are singletons. This specimen consisted of peripheral blood, obtained on day 0 of AZD1222 vaccination. Every receptor here comes from an adult in good health.

The gene calls are TRBV7-9 and TRBJ2-1; D may be TRBD2 (6 bases). Per germline, CDR1 SEHNR and CDR2 FQNEAQ (reference sequence). The CDR3 spans 13 residues. Written as DNA, the CDR3 is TGTGTTCTTCAACGCCTAGCGAGGGATGAGCAGTTCTTC. Protein sequence: CVLQRLARDEQFF.

The V and J genes are TRBV7-9 and TRBJ1-6; D gene unclear. Trimming stripped 4 bases from V and 7 bases from J, with 17 bases between. CDR1 is SEHNR and CDR2 is FQNEAQ in the germline V gene (reference sequence). The CDR3 contains 16 residues. Here the CDR3 reads CASSSDRGGSNSPLHF. CDR3 DNA: TGTGCCAGCAGCTCCGACCGGGGTGGGTCCAATTCACCCCTCCACTTT.

The J gene is TRBJ1-1, the V gene TRBV10-3; 8 positions agree with TRBD1. CDR3 length: 13 residues. Germline V gives CDR1 ENHRY, CDR2 SYGVKD. J was trimmed by 4 bases and V by 6 bases; bases with no gene match: 4. CDR3 coding DNA: TGTGCCATCAGGCAGGGGGCAGGCACTGAAGCTTTCTTT. Protein product: CAIRQGAGTEAFF.

The chain has TRBV4-1 and TRBJ1-3; 7 nucleotides match TRBD1. Trimming at V came to 4 bases and at J to 4 bases, leaving 4 bases not matched to a gene. CDR3 size: 14 residues. Germline V gives CDR1 MGHRA, CDR2 YSYEKL. Here the CDR3 DNA reads TGCGCCAGCAGCCCGGGGACAGCGGGAAACACCATATATTTT. Translated: CASSPGTAGNTIYF.

V gene TRBV28 combines with J gene TRBJ2-6; the D is unclear. The CDR3 extends over 15 amino acids. V was cut by 2 bases and J by 0 bases, with 5 bases left in between. Germline CDR1 reads MDHEN; CDR2 reads SYDVKM. CDR3 protein: CASSLTSSGANVLTF. The CDR3 DNA reads as TGTGCCAGCAGTTTAACGAGCTCTGGGGCCAACGTCCTGACTTTC.

This chain joins TRBV11-3 and TRBJ2-1, with no clear D. Germline lookup yields CDR1 SGHNT and CDR2 YENEEA. The CDR3 spans 13 residues. The V and J ends lost 5 bases and 0 bases respectively, with 5 bases between them. CDR3 residues: CASSLSSYNEQFF. As DNA, the CDR3 is TGTGCCAGCAGCCTAAGCTCCTACAATGAGCAGTTCTTC.